This TCR beta chain was recorded in a study of T-cell reconstitution after alpha-beta-depleted transplantation in children. Study findings and constraints: Alpha-beta T cells about two months after transplant reportedly derived from several hundred expanded graft clones. Some patients owed their high day-60 TCRbeta diversity to surviving recipient T cells and thymic progenitors. Newly made T cells mostly supplied T-cell counts and diversity one year after transplant.

This clonotype was observed a few times. What it binds is unknown. It was with unique molecular identifiers that the TCRbeta library was prepared. TCRdb processed the PCR reads anew with MiXCR; each CDR3 protein has one entry. The table includes fewer than 700,000 distinct CDR3 sequences, 10% to 15% detected once. The starting material was PBMCs, mostly from graft donor cells, obtained 360 days after TCRalphabeta/CD19-depleted stem cell transplant. The clonotype originates from a male patient younger than 18 who had a stem cell transplant for acute myeloid leukemia, so the T cells may come from the graft donor.

CDR3 loop: CASSQGLAGGDEQFF. The CDR3 region has the DNA TGTGCCAGCAGCCAAGGACTAGCGGGAGGGGATGAGCAGTTCTTC. This chain uses TRBV3-1 with TRBJ2-1, with 14 bases that match TRBD2. Germline V gene sequence: CDR1 LGHDT, CDR2 YNNKEL (reference sequence). Trimming took 1 base from V and 8 from J; bases not matched to a gene: 1. The CDR3 sequence is 15 residues long.